The TCR beta chain described here comes from a study of cytomegalovirus exposure and HLA in healthy donors. The overall study: The roughly 110 validation repertoires were reported in a later analysis to have been generated on the same platform as the approximately 700 first-cohort repertoires.

The germline V gene has CDR1 LGHNT and CDR2 FRNRAP. CDR3 length equals 15 residues. The junction had 7 bases not matched to a gene; V was cut back by 7 bases and J by 3 bases. Profiled with immunoSEQ multiplex PCR; TCRdb holds only in-frame clones, not every one. The table lists some 74,000 clones, 80% to 95% of them singletons. This clonotype was obtained from a woman aged 25 to 39 in good health and CMV-seronegative. This chain joins TRBV12-5 and TRBJ1-5; 9 positions match TRBD1. The sample consisted of PBMCs. The DNA for the CDR3 is TGTGCTAGTGCCGACGACAGGGGGGTCAATCAGCCCCAGCATTTT. As protein: CASADDRGVNQPQHF.